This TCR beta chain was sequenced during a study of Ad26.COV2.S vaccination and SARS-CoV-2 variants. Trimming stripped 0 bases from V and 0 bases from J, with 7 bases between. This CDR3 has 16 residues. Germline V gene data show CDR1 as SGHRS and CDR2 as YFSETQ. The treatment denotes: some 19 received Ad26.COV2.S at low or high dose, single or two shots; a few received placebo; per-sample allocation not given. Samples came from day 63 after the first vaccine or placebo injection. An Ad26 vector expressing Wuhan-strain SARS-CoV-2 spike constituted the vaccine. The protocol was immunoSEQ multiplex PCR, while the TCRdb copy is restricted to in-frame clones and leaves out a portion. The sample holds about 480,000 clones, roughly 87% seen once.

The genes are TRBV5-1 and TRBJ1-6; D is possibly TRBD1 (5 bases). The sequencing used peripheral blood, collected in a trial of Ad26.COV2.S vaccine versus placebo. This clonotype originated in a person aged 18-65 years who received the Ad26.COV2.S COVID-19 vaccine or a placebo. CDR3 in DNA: TGCGCCAGCAGCTTGGCAGGGAGCTCCTATAATTCACCCCTCCACTTT. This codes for CASSLAGSSYNSPLHF.